This is a list of T cell receptor beta chains from one sample in a study of T cell responses to AZD1222 COVID-19 vaccine. Sequenced by immunoSEQ multiplex PCR; TCRdb stores in-frame clones only, minus some. This sample has around 100,000 clones, with about 80% found just once. This specimen consisted of peripheral blood, obtained on day 0 of AZD1222 vaccination. All receptors come from an adult in good health. The CDR3 runs from the conserved cysteine through the conserved F or W. The order of the fields is CDR3 protein, CDR3 DNA, V gene, clone size, J gene, D gene. D genes are given only for firm matches. Size tells how often a clone was seen (once, few, many) or the class of an expanded clone, and some rows leave it out.

cdr3_aa: CASSLFGQPDGYTF
cdr3_nt: TGTGCCAGCAGCTTATTTGGACAGCCTGATGGCTACACCTTC
v_call: TRBV7-2
clone_size: -
j_call: TRBJ1-2
d_call: -

cdr3_aa: CASSFLIAGGNTQYF
cdr3_nt: TGTGCCAGCAGCTTCTTGATAGCGGGAGGAAATACGCAGTATTTT
v_call: TRBV13
clone_size: -
j_call: TRBJ2-3
d_call: TRBD2

cdr3_aa: CASSLIDYRVGAGELFF
cdr3_nt: TGTGCCAGCAGCCTCATTGACTACAGGGTCGGCGCCGGGGAGCTGTTTTTT
v_call: TRBV5-5
clone_size: -
j_call: TRBJ2-2
d_call: -

cdr3_aa: CASSLMGATEAFF
cdr3_nt: TGTGCCAGCAGCTTAATGGGGGCCACTGAAGCTTTCTTT
v_call: TRBV7-3
clone_size: -
j_call: TRBJ1-1
d_call: -

cdr3_aa: CASRNIPGQGYNEQFF
cdr3_nt: TGCGCCAGCAGGAACATCCCGGGACAGGGATACAATGAGCAGTTCTTC
v_call: TRBV5-1
clone_size: -
j_call: TRBJ2-1
d_call: TRBD1

cdr3_aa: CASRGQGRSGEQYF
cdr3_nt: TGTGCCAGCAGGGGACAGGGAAGGTCGGGCGAGCAGTACTTC
v_call: TRBV28
clone_size: -
j_call: TRBJ2-7
d_call: TRBD1

cdr3_aa: CASSLAPKGGSYNSPLHF
cdr3_nt: TGTGCCAGCAGCTTAGCACCTAAGGGGGGGTCCTATAATTCACCCCTCCACTTT
v_call: TRBV7-6
clone_size: -
j_call: TRBJ1-6
d_call: -

cdr3_aa: CASSAPGTANTEAFF
cdr3_nt: TGTGCCAGCAGTGCCCCCGGGACCGCGAACACTGAAGCTTTCTTT
v_call: TRBV28
clone_size: -
j_call: TRBJ1-1
d_call: -

cdr3_aa: CAWSVSAKMNTEAFF
cdr3_nt: TGTGCCTGGAGTGTCTCGGCGAAAATGAACACTGAAGCTTTCTTT
v_call: TRBV30
clone_size: -
j_call: TRBJ1-1
d_call: -

cdr3_aa: CASSLQGTDTQYF
cdr3_nt: TGTGCCAGCAGCTTACAGGGCACAGATACGCAGTATTTT
v_call: TRBV11-2
clone_size: -
j_call: TRBJ2-3
d_call: -

cdr3_aa: CASSFFGSNTGELFF
cdr3_nt: TGTGCCAGCAGCTTTTTCGGCTCGAACACCGGGGAGCTGTTTTTT
v_call: TRBV7-9
clone_size: -
j_call: TRBJ2-2
d_call: -

cdr3_aa: CASSQDRGDRLNEQFF
cdr3_nt: TGTGCCAGCAGCCAAGATAGAGGGGACAGGTTGAATGAGCAGTTCTTC
v_call: TRBV3-1/TRBV3-2
clone_size: -
j_call: TRBJ2-1
d_call: TRBD1

cdr3_aa: CASSSPARGSGELFF
cdr3_nt: TGCGCCAGCAGCTCACCTGCCAGGGGGTCCGGGGAGCTGTTTTTT
v_call: TRBV4-1
clone_size: -
j_call: TRBJ2-2
d_call: TRBD1

cdr3_aa: CASSLDSSGTADRWRGYTF
cdr3_nt: TGCGCCAGCAGCTTGGACTCCTCCGGGACAGCGGACCGCTGGCGTGGCTACACCTTC
v_call: TRBV5-1
clone_size: once
j_call: TRBJ1-2
d_call: TRBD1

cdr3_aa: CASSQDLQYYEQYF
cdr3_nt: TGCGCCAGCAGCCAAGATCTCCAATACTACGAGCAGTACTTC
v_call: TRBV4-3
clone_size: -
j_call: TRBJ2-7
d_call: -

cdr3_aa: CASLRPGRNYEQYF
cdr3_nt: TGTGCCAGTCTCCGACCGGGACGGAACTACGAGCAGTACTTC
v_call: TRBV6-5
clone_size: -
j_call: TRBJ2-7
d_call: -

cdr3_aa: CASSLGGAGGDEQYF
cdr3_nt: TGTGCCAGCAGCCTGGGGGGAGCGGGAGGGGACGAGCAGTACTTC
v_call: TRBV3-1/TRBV3-2
clone_size: -
j_call: TRBJ2-7
d_call: TRBD2

cdr3_aa: CASSHGVRGYTF
cdr3_nt: TGTGCCAGCAGTCACGGGGTCCGTGGCTACACCTTC
v_call: TRBV12-3/TRBV12-4
clone_size: -
j_call: TRBJ1-2
d_call: -

cdr3_aa: CASSYGGGGFTDTQYF
cdr3_nt: TGTGCCAGCAGTTACGGTGGTGGCGGCTTCACAGATACGCAGTATTTT
v_call: TRBV6-5
clone_size: -
j_call: TRBJ2-3
d_call: -

cdr3_aa: CAWRLSGQYF
cdr3_nt: TGTGCCTGGAGGTTAAGCGGACAGTACTTC
v_call: TRBV4-2
clone_size: -
j_call: TRBJ2-7
d_call: -

cdr3_aa: CASSDPGLNFRKTYNEQFF
cdr3_nt: TGTGCCAGCAGTGATCCGGGACTGAACTTTCGGAAAACCTACAATGAGCAGTTCTTC
v_call: TRBV6-4
clone_size: once
j_call: TRBJ2-1
d_call: -

cdr3_aa: CATSVGVDQPQHF
cdr3_nt: TGTGCCACCAGTGTGGGGGTCGATCAGCCCCAGCATTTT
v_call: TRBV24-1
clone_size: once
j_call: TRBJ1-5
d_call: -

cdr3_aa: CASRLGSGANYGYTF
cdr3_nt: TGTGCCAGCCGCCTCGGTTCAGGAGCTAACTATGGCTACACCTTC
v_call: TRBV6-5
clone_size: -
j_call: TRBJ1-2
d_call: -

cdr3_aa: CASSRGDNEQFF
cdr3_nt: TGTGCCAGCAGTCGCGGGGACAATGAGCAGTTCTTC
v_call: TRBV6-4
clone_size: -
j_call: TRBJ2-1
d_call: -

cdr3_aa: CASSQADRGARYF
cdr3_nt: TGTGCCAGCAGCCAAGCCGATCGGGGGGCGAGGTACTTC
v_call: TRBV3-1/TRBV3-2
clone_size: -
j_call: TRBJ2-7
d_call: -

cdr3_aa: CASSPAVTQAQYF
cdr3_nt: TGTGCCAGCAGCCCCGCCGTAACACAGGCCCAGTACTTC
v_call: TRBV7-9
clone_size: once
j_call: TRBJ2-5
d_call: -

cdr3_aa: CASSYRTSLYEQYF
cdr3_nt: TGTGCCAGCAGTTATAGGACTAGTCTATACGAGCAGTACTTC
v_call: TRBV6-2/TRBV6-3
clone_size: -
j_call: TRBJ2-7
d_call: TRBD2

cdr3_aa: CASSLVRGEAFF
cdr3_nt: TGTGCCAGCAGTTTGGTCAGGGGTGAAGCTTTCTTT
v_call: TRBV28
clone_size: -
j_call: TRBJ1-1
d_call: -

cdr3_aa: CASSVNPSPQNQPQHF
cdr3_nt: TGCGCCAGCAGCGTGAACCCCTCCCCTCAGAATCAGCCCCAGCATTTT
v_call: TRBV5-1
clone_size: -
j_call: TRBJ1-5
d_call: -

cdr3_aa: CASSWDARREQYF
cdr3_nt: TGCGCCAGCAGCTGGGACGCCCGCCGCGAGCAGTACTTC
v_call: TRBV5-1
clone_size: few
j_call: TRBJ2-7
d_call: -

cdr3_aa: CASSTTVYGYTF
cdr3_nt: TGTGCCAGCAGTACCACGGTCTATGGCTACACCTTC
v_call: TRBV28
clone_size: -
j_call: TRBJ1-2
d_call: -

cdr3_aa: CASSGGVSYNSPLHF
cdr3_nt: TGTGCCAGCAGTGGGGGGGTCTCCTATAATTCACCCCTCCACTTT
v_call: TRBV28
clone_size: -
j_call: TRBJ1-6
d_call: -

cdr3_aa: CASSFFGEQYF
cdr3_nt: TGTGCCAGCAGTTTTTTCGGGGAGCAGTACTTC
v_call: TRBV28
clone_size: -
j_call: TRBJ2-7
d_call: -

cdr3_aa: CASSPGGRNTEAFF
cdr3_nt: TGCGCCAGCAGCCCCGGAGGGAGGAACACTGAAGCTTTCTTT
v_call: TRBV5-1
clone_size: -
j_call: TRBJ1-1
d_call: -

cdr3_aa: CASSPQGYGYTF
cdr3_nt: TGTGCCAGCAGCCCACAGGGGTATGGCTACACCTTC
v_call: TRBV28
clone_size: -
j_call: TRBJ1-2
d_call: TRBD1

cdr3_aa: CASSGQGGNQPQHF
cdr3_nt: TGTGCCAGCAGCGGGCAGGGCGGCAATCAGCCCCAGCATTTT
v_call: TRBV9
clone_size: -
j_call: TRBJ1-5
d_call: -

cdr3_aa: CASSLFSIGSRRNEQFF
cdr3_nt: TGTGCCAGCAGTTTGTTTTCTATAGGGTCCCGGAGGAATGAGCAGTTCTTC
v_call: TRBV27
clone_size: -
j_call: TRBJ2-1
d_call: -

cdr3_aa: CASSLYGTSGNYEQYF
cdr3_nt: TGTGCCAGCAGTTTATACGGGACTAGCGGTAACTACGAGCAGTACTTC
v_call: TRBV27
clone_size: once
j_call: TRBJ2-7
d_call: TRBD2

cdr3_aa: CASSLSGYEQYF
cdr3_nt: TGTGCCAGCAGCTTGAGCGGATACGAGCAGTACTTC
v_call: TRBV5-5
clone_size: -
j_call: TRBJ2-7
d_call: -

cdr3_aa: CASSLSGHNEQFF
cdr3_nt: TGCGCCAGCAGCCTTAGCGGCCACAATGAGCAGTTCTTC
v_call: TRBV4-3
clone_size: -
j_call: TRBJ2-1
d_call: -

cdr3_aa: CASQSTDTQYF
cdr3_nt: TGTGCCAGCCAATCAACAGATACGCAGTATTTT
v_call: TRBV2
clone_size: -
j_call: TRBJ2-3
d_call: -

cdr3_aa: CASSLAGGTEAFF
cdr3_nt: TGTGCCAGCAGTTTAGCAGGGGGAACTGAAGCTTTCTTT
v_call: TRBV12-3/TRBV12-4
clone_size: -
j_call: TRBJ1-1
d_call: -

cdr3_aa: CASSSAPRAEKLFF
cdr3_nt: TGTGCCAGCAGTTCGGCCCCCAGGGCCGAAAAACTGTTTTTT
v_call: TRBV6-2/TRBV6-3
clone_size: -
j_call: TRBJ1-4
d_call: -

cdr3_aa: CSVEELGGPDNEQFF
cdr3_nt: TGCAGCGTTGAAGAACTGGGGGGACCGGACAATGAGCAGTTCTTC
v_call: TRBV29-1
clone_size: -
j_call: TRBJ2-1
d_call: -

cdr3_aa: CASSYSGTGNQPQHF
cdr3_nt: TGTGCCAGCAGTTACTCCGGGACAGGGAATCAGCCCCAGCATTTT
v_call: TRBV6-2/TRBV6-3
clone_size: -
j_call: TRBJ1-5
d_call: TRBD1

cdr3_aa: CASSYGLTGSYEQYF
cdr3_nt: TGTGCCAGCAGTTACGGGCTGACAGGGTCCTACGAGCAGTACTTC
v_call: TRBV6-2/TRBV6-3
clone_size: -
j_call: TRBJ2-7
d_call: TRBD1

cdr3_aa: CASSPGSSNYQPQHF
cdr3_nt: TGTGCCAGCTCACCAGGGTCCTCTAATTATCAGCCCCAGCATTTT
v_call: TRBV18
clone_size: -
j_call: TRBJ1-5
d_call: -

cdr3_aa: CSASLPGRGYEQYF
cdr3_nt: TGCAGTGCTAGTCTCCCTGGGCGGGGCTACGAGCAGTACTTC
v_call: TRBV20-1
clone_size: few
j_call: TRBJ2-7
d_call: -

cdr3_aa: CASSSGTAEQYF
cdr3_nt: TGTGCCAGCAGTTCCGGGACAGCCGAGCAGTACTTC
v_call: TRBV12-3/TRBV12-4
clone_size: -
j_call: TRBJ2-7
d_call: TRBD1

cdr3_aa: CASSGTGDRNQPQHF
cdr3_nt: TGTGCCAGTAGTGGGACAGGGGATCGCAATCAGCCCCAGCATTTT
v_call: TRBV19
clone_size: -
j_call: TRBJ1-5
d_call: TRBD1

cdr3_aa: CASSFKRAYEQYF
cdr3_nt: TGTGCCAGCAGTTTTAAGCGGGCCTACGAGCAGTACTTC
v_call: TRBV27
clone_size: -
j_call: TRBJ2-7
d_call: -

cdr3_aa: CASSQVGDSNQPQHF
cdr3_nt: TGCGCCAGCAGCCAAGTCGGTGACAGCAATCAGCCCCAGCATTTT
v_call: TRBV4-1
clone_size: -
j_call: TRBJ1-5
d_call: -

cdr3_aa: CASSKDLATNEKLFF
cdr3_nt: TGTGCCAGCTCAAAGGACCTTGCAACTAATGAAAAACTGTTTTTT
v_call: TRBV18
clone_size: -
j_call: TRBJ1-4
d_call: -

cdr3_aa: CASSQDSVLGNTGELFF
cdr3_nt: TGTGCCAGCAGCCAAGATTCAGTACTAGGGAACACCGGGGAGCTGTTTTTT
v_call: TRBV3-1/TRBV3-2
clone_size: -
j_call: TRBJ2-2
d_call: -